Below are 23 T cell receptor beta chains sequenced from a single sample in a study of CD8+CD57+ T cells in acquired aplastic anemia. Investigators profiled TCR beta VDJ and CDR3 from genomic DNA template. MiXCR, run by TCRdb on the reads, gives a single entry per CDR3 protein. The table records 150,000 to 200,000 distinct CDR3 sequences, just under 45% of them present only once. The specimen sequenced was sorted CD4+, CD8+, or CD8+CD57+ T cells (not recorded which) from PBMCs. Receptor source: a human donor in good health.

This clonotype has a count of ten or more. The genes are TRBV20-1 and TRBJ1-1, with 12 bases fitting TRBD1. V lost 1 base, J lost 5 bases, and 8 bases stayed unmatched. Germline CDR1 DFQATT, CDR2 SNEGSKA (reference sequence). This CDR3 is built from 16 residues. The DNA for the CDR3 is TGCAGTGCTAGAGTCCCGGGACAGGGGGCGAGTACTGAAGCTTTCTTT. It encodes CSARVPGQGASTEAFF.

V gene TRBV19 combines with J gene TRBJ2-5; 7 bases are shared with TRBD1. V shed 7 bases, J shed 2 bases, and the junction held 13 bases outside the gene matches. The CDR3 totals 16 residues. Germline CDR1 is LNHDA and CDR2 is SQIVND (reference sequence). As DNA, the CDR3 is TGTGCCAGTACTCCACCCCCGGGACAGAGTCAAGAGACCCAGTACTTC. Amino acids: CASTPPPGQSQETQYF.

This clonotype appeared many times. V usage is TRBV7-9 and J usage is TRBJ2-5; possibly TRBD1 or TRBD2 for D (5 bases each). Deletions cut 1 base from V and 1 base from J, with 7 bases between. From germline, CDR1 is SEHNR and CDR2 FQNEAQ (reference sequence). CDR3 size: 14 residues. CDR3 nucleotide sequence: TGTGCCAGCAGCTTAGGGGGGACCCAAGAGACCCAGTACTTC. It encodes CASSLGGTQETQYF.

This clonotype was seen many times. The chain recombines TRBV2 with TRBJ2-3; 14 bases align to TRBD2. Germline trimming cut 3 bases from V and 6 bases from J; bases unmatched to any gene: 5. The length of the CDR3 is 16 residues. The germline V gene has CDR1 SNHLY and CDR2 FYNNEI. The CDR3 DNA follows: TGTGCCAGCAGTGACCAGACTAGCGGGGGGGCGGATACGCAGTATTTT. Protein sequence: CASSDQTSGGADTQYF. The full variable domain, rest sourced from reference TRBV2 and TRBJ2-3, is EPEVTQTPSHQVTQMGQEVILRCVPISNHLYFYWYRQILGQKVEFLVSFYNNEISEKSEIFDDQFSVERPDGSNFTLKIRSTKLEDSAMYFCASSDQTSGGADTQYFGPGTRLTVL.

The rearrangement links TRBV29-1 to TRBJ2-7, with 7 bases aligning to TRBD2. V lost 7 bases and J lost 3; bases outside the gene matches: 6. From germline, CDR1 is SQVTM and CDR2 ANQGSEA. CDR3 length: 12 residues. The CDR3 DNA follows: TGCAGCGGGGGCCCGGGGGGCTACGAGCAGTACTTC. Encoded protein: CSGGPGGYEQYF.

This chain uses TRBV7-2 with TRBJ2-3, with D tentatively TRBD1 or TRBD2 (5 bases each). The germline V and J ends were trimmed by 7 bases and 4 bases, with 9 bases remaining between them. The length of the CDR3 is 12 residues. Germline assignment: CDR1 SGHTA and CDR2 FQGNSA. As DNA, the CDR3 is TGTGCCAGCAAGGGGAGAGCAGATACGCAGTATTTT. It yields the protein CASKGRADTQYF.

This chain links TRBV11-3 with TRBJ2-1; D uncertain. This CDR3 spans 14 amino acids. Germline CDR1 is SGHNT and CDR2 is YENEEA. V shed 5 bases and J shed 6 bases, with 14 bases lying between them. This CDR3 is CASSALGMGNEQFF. Here the CDR3 DNA reads TGTGCCAGCAGCGCCCTTGGAATGGGCAATGAGCAGTTCTTC.

The chain has TRBV2 and TRBJ2-3, with TRBD2 identical over 10 bases. The V segment lost 5 bases and the J segment 4 bases; nucleotides outside the gene matches: 9. The CDR3 contains 16 residues. In germline, CDR1 is SNHLY, CDR2 FYNNEI. In DNA, the CDR3 is TGTGCCAGCAGTCTTTCTAGCGGGAGTGTGTCAGATACGCAGTATTTT. This encodes CASSLSSGSVSDTQYF.

Written as DNA, the CDR3 is TGTGCCAGCAGTCACGGGACTAGCGGGAACGTCGGGGAGCTGTTTTTT. This encodes CASSHGTSGNVGELFF. The chain recombines TRBV25-1 with TRBJ2-2, with 13 bases aligning to TRBD2. Germline CDR1 is MGHDK and CDR2 is SYGVNS. CDR3 length equals 16 residues. V trimming: 5 bases; J trimming: 7 bases; junction bases outside the gene matches: 7. Filled out from reference TRBV25-1 and TRBJ2-2, the complete variable domain reads EADIYQTPRYLVIGTGKKITLECSQTMGHDKMYWYQQDPGMELHLIHYSYGVNSTEKGDLSSESTVSRIRTEHFPLTLESARPSHTSQYLCASSHGTSGNVGELFFGEGSRLTVL.

This clonotype was counted many times. This chain connects TRBV5-1 to TRBJ1-1, with 11 bases fitting TRBD1. The CDR3 extends over 16 amino acids. The V gene end was trimmed by 2 bases and the J gene end by 1 base; junction bases not matched to a gene: 4. CDR1 and CDR2 from the germline V gene are SGHRS and YFSETQ. For the CDR3, the DNA is TGCGCCAGCAGCTTCGGACAGGGGGCGAGGAACACTGAAGCTTTCTTT. Encoded protein: CASSFGQGARNTEAFF.

This clonotype was counted many times. V is TRBV7-9 and J is TRBJ1-6; D gene unclear. Germline CDR1 reads SEHNR; CDR2 reads FQNEAQ (reference sequence). The V gene lost 4 bases and the J gene lost 0 bases, with 13 bases spanning the gap. The CDR3 contains 17 residues. Here the CDR3 reads CASSSDRLSSYNSPLHF. CDR3 nucleotides: TGTGCCAGCAGCTCAGACCGCCTCAGCTCCTATAATTCACCCCTCCACTTT.

Worth noting for this clonotype: This clone may be a read error of a much larger clone one base away. This chain uses TRBV11-2 with TRBJ2-3; possible D gene TRBD1, 5 bases. The CDR3 length is 14 residues. Germline CDR1 SGHAT, CDR2 FQNNGV. This chain's CDR3 is CASGLYRSRDTQYF. CDR3 DNA sequence: TGTGCCAGCGGCTTATACAGGTCCCGCGATACGCAGTATTTT.

The V and J genes are TRBV6-5 and TRBJ1-2; 8 nucleotides match TRBD1. CDR3 size: 15 residues. Germline CDR1 reads MNHEY; CDR2 reads SVGAGI. V was clipped by 2 bases and J by 6 bases; unmatched bases: 8. CDR3 nucleotide sequence: TGTGCCAGCAGTTACCAACGAGGACAGGGCGATGGCTACACCTTC. It yields the protein CASSYQRGQGDGYTF.

The chain links TRBV9 to TRBJ2-7; D not certain. Trimming took off 0 bases at V and 0 bases at J, with 7 bases between the two ends. The germline CDR1 and CDR2 sequences are SGDLS and YYNGEE. The CDR3 extends over 14 amino acids. CDR3 DNA: TGTGCCAGCAGCGTAGGCCCCTTCTCCTACGAGCAGTACTTC. Its protein is CASSVGPFSYEQYF.

This clonotype occurred many times. This chain joins TRBV12-3 or TRBV12-4 and TRBJ1-5, with D uncertain. This CDR3 region has 12 residues. Trimming removed 6 bases from V and 4 bases from J, with 7 bases in between. CDR3 amino acids: CASRTLNQPQHF. The CDR3 coding sequence is TGTGCCAGCAGAACATTAAATCAGCCCCAGCATTTT.

For this clonotype: It may be a read error: a sequence one base away is much more abundant. J is TRBJ1-1 and V is TRBV12-3 or TRBV12-4; a weak D match, TRBD1 (6 bases). The CDR3 extends over 13 amino acids. This chain's CDR3 is CASSRTGGPEALF. CDR3 nucleotide sequence: TGTGCCAGCAGTCGCACTGGGGGCCCTGAAGCTCTCTTT.

The chain recombines TRBV12-3 or TRBV12-4 with TRBJ1-1; 8 bases fit TRBD1. The length of the CDR3 is 16 residues. Trimming took 6 bases from V and 4 from J; bases not matched to a gene: 13. Written as DNA, the CDR3 is TGTGCCAGCAGCCCCGGACAGGGTAAAGGGGCCACTGAAGCTTTCTTT. This encodes CASSPGQGKGATEAFF.

This clonotype was seen a few times. J is TRBJ2-5 and V is TRBV11-2, with D perhaps TRBD2 (5 bases). Germline-derived CDR1 and CDR2 are SGHAT and FQNNGV. The CDR3 runs 17 residues. V was trimmed by 0 bases and J by 4 bases, leaving 18 bases between them. The CDR3 DNA is TGTGCCAGCAGCTTAGAGAGGGTAACCCTGATAGGAGAGACCCAGTACTTC. It is translated as CASSLERVTLIGETQYF.

This clonotype was observed many times. V and J are TRBV11-2 and TRBJ2-2; a weak D match, TRBD2 (6 bases). From germline, CDR1 is SGHAT and CDR2 FQNNGV. This CDR3 has 15 residues. V was cut by 5 bases and J by 0 bases, with 10 bases left in between. The CDR3 reads CASSGGVANTGELFF. Written as DNA, the CDR3 is TGTGCCAGCAGCGGAGGGGTAGCGAACACCGGGGAGCTGTTTTTT.

This rearrangement joins TRBV10-1 to TRBJ2-3; D ambiguous. Matching the DNA end better, TRBJ2-1 makes the J call doubtful. The germline gives CDR1 WNHNN, CDR2 SYGVQD (reference sequence). This CDR3 region has 12 residues. In nucleotides, the CDR3 is TGCGCCAGCAGTGAGCCTAACAATGAGCAGTTCTTC. It yields the protein CASSEPNNEQFF.

This clonotype was recorded at least ten times. The genes are TRBV5-1 and TRBJ2-3; 10 bases line up with TRBD2. This CDR3 is 15 amino acids long. Per germline, CDR1 SGHRS and CDR2 YFSETQ. The J segment lost 2 bases and the V segment lost 4 bases, leaving 4 bases of the junction unmatched. CDR3 bases: TGCGCCAGCAGCAATAGCGGGGGGTTCACAGATACGCAGTATTTT. It specifies CASSNSGGFTDTQYF.

This clonotype was observed once. A much larger clone lies one base from this, so it may be a read error. The chain recombines TRBV5-1 with TRBJ1-2; D uncertain. Germline values: CDR1 SGHRS, CDR2 YFSETQ. The CDR3 totals 12 residues. The CDR3 spells CASSFQNYGHTF. The CDR3 region has the DNA TGCGCCAGCAGCTTCCAAAACTATGGCCACACCTTC.

J is TRBJ1-5 and V is TRBV7-6, with TRBD1 matching over 7 bases. V lost 5 bases and J lost 3; bases outside the gene matches: 10. Germline CDR1 and CDR2: SGHVS and FNYEAQ. The CDR3 is made up of 16 amino acids. CDR3 protein: CASSARDSWDNQPQHF. The CDR3 DNA sequence: TGTGCCAGCAGCGCCCGGGACAGTTGGGACAATCAGCCCCAGCATTTT.